Listed below are T cell receptor beta chains from one sample, sequenced in a study of T cells expressing NK-cell markers. With the 5' RACE reads reprocessed, TCRdb shows one record per CDR3 protein and no DNA. The sample holds about 550,000 distinct CDR3 sequences. Sequencing used blood T cells: a sorted CD56 or NKG2C T cell subset, CD4+ or CD8+ T cells, or bulk PBMC T cells (not recorded which). These receptors came from a man between 18 and 35 years old in good health. The CDR3 runs from the conserved cysteine through the conserved F or W.

J gene | V gene | CDR3 protein
TRBJ2-4 | TRBV12-3/TRBV12-4 | CASSLYFPITRLDRDKNIQYF
TRBJ2-1 | TRBV29-1 | CSAAGFGTNEQFF
TRBJ1-1 | TRBV25-1 | CASTPLGQNEAFF
TRBJ2-5 | TRBV6-2/TRBV6-3 | CASSTLADMRIRGQYF
TRBJ2-4 | TRBV20-1 | CSARGQGATKNIQYF
TRBJ2-5 | TRBV14 | CASSQGDTRARRIRETQYF
TRBJ2-7 | TRBV10-3 | CAISERRTVPYEQYF
TRBJ2-5 | TRBV4-2 | CASSQPLAGAQETQYF
TRBJ2-2 | TRBV11-3 | CASSLGTSGRITGELFF
TRBJ2-3 | TRBV7-6 | CASRPTGIGTDTQYF
TRBJ2-3 | TRBV29-1 | CSVEVLAGVVDTQYF
TRBJ2-2 | TRBV12-5 | CASGLATDRDTGELFF
TRBJ1-1 | TRBV5-6 | CASSSLLTERNTEAFF
TRBJ2-7 | TRBV27 | CASSLVGSVEQYF
TRBJ1-5 | TRBV7-8 | CASTRGPNQPQHF
TRBJ1-5 | TRBV5-6 | CASSRQGPVNQPQHF
TRBJ2-5 | TRBV7-9 | CASSTSGAETQYF
TRBJ2-1 | TRBV11-1 | CASSSRQAHEQFF
TRBJ2-7 | TRBV7-8 | CASSSRGDRDHEQYF
TRBJ2-2 | TRBV20-1 | CSARPWYHGESGELFF
TRBJ2-3 | TRBV18 | CASSERQTDTQYF
TRBJ2-1 | TRBV14 | CASSKTPLAGDGNEQFF
TRBJ1-2 | TRBV12-3/TRBV12-4 | CASSLGPGVTF
TRBJ2-7 | TRBV12-3/TRBV12-4 | CASSRGQLLYEQYF
TRBJ2-6 | TRBV12-3/TRBV12-4 | CASSLHRQLSGANVLTF
TRBJ2-3 | TRBV7-8 | CASSPRTSTPTDTQYF
TRBJ1-5 | TRBV12-3/TRBV12-4 | CASSPGTAYSYQPQHF
TRBJ1-2 | TRBV5-1 | CASSFEGVSYGYTF
TRBJ2-1 | TRBV28 | CASSLHPGGNEQFF
TRBJ2-5 | TRBV29-1 | CSVEDPRQAQETQYF
TRBJ2-1 | TRBV28 | CASSSPGGVNEQFF
TRBJ2-3 | TRBV5-6 | CASSYPQGRTDTQYF
TRBJ2-1 | TRBV20-1 | CSALAAKANEQFF
TRBJ2-1 | TRBV27 | CASSFQGRSNEQFF
TRBJ2-3 | TRBV11-2 | CASSRFWMAGSRPDTQYF
TRBJ2-7 | TRBV7-9 | CASSQINRESGEQYF
TRBJ1-6 | TRBV10-1 | CASGREGPLHF
TRBJ2-4 | TRBV28 | CASSLLTGTKNIQYF
TRBJ2-7 | TRBV20-1 | CSALDSHPNYEQYF
TRBJ2-4 | TRBV6-1 | CASSRGRQLAKNIQYF
TRBJ2-1 | TRBV3-1 | CASSQKTSLNEQFF
TRBJ2-1 | TRBV6-5 | CASSYREFYNEQFF
TRBJ1-2 | TRBV30 | CAWSVVGQANYGYTF
TRBJ1-2 | TRBV5-1 | CASSLQGSDGYTF
TRBJ1-1 | TRBV7-3 | CASSPGGPNTEAFF
TRBJ1-5 | TRBV27 | CASSWGLGDQPQHF
TRBJ1-1 | TRBV6-1 | CASTVNGVNTEAFF
TRBJ2-2 | TRBV4-1 | CASSHRDSNTGELFF
TRBJ1-6 | TRBV7-8 | CASSLEPYTVSTPLHF
TRBJ1-1 | TRBV7-9 | CASRHEGPGEAFF
TRBJ2-3 | TRBV7-3 | CASSSQGAGYGDTQYF
TRBJ1-6 | TRBV6-5 | CASSYSRTRSSYNSPLHF
TRBJ2-3 | TRBV6-1 | CASSEGQGADTQYF
TRBJ2-7 | TRBV20-1 | CSATQAPYEQYF
TRBJ2-7 | TRBV29-1 | CSVGPRVIGEQYF